This TCR beta chain appears in the sequencing data of a study of T cell repertoires in cytomegalovirus infection. In its sample, this clonotype was seen a few times. The antigen remains undetermined. Trimming cost V 4 bases and J 1 base, with 11 bases left between them. The CDR3 extends over 15 amino acids. Germline CDR1 is SGHVS and CDR2 is FNYEAQ. In TCRdb, the reads were re-called with MiXCR into one record per CDR3 protein. The sample has some 100,000 distinct CDR3 sequences, 29% seen once; the top ten hold roughly 77%. Material: CD8+ T cells from cultured PBMCs, obtained from culture after CMV antigen stimulation. The rearrangement uses TRBV7-6 and TRBJ2-1, with D perhaps matching TRBD2 (6 bases). The receptor comes from a human donor in good health (CMV status not recorded). Some clones in this sample may be carry-over from other donors' samples. DNA for the CDR3: TGTGCCAGCAGCTCCGCTAGCGTATCCTACAATGAGCAGTTCTTC. Its protein product is CASSSASVSYNEQFF.